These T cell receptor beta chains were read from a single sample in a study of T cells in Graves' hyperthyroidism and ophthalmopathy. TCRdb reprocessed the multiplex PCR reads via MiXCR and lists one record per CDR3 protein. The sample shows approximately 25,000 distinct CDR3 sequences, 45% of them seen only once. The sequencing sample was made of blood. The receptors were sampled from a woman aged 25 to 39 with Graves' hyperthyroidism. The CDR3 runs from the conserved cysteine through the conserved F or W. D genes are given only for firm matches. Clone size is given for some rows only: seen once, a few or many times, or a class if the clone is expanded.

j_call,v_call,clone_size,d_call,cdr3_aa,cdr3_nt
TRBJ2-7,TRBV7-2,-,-,CARSLVSEQYF,TGTGCCCGCAGCTTAGTTTCCGAGCAGTACTTC
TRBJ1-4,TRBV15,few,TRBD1,CATSSDRGSLVKLFF,TGTGCCACCAGCTCCGACAGGGGGTCCTTAGTAAAACTGTTTTTT
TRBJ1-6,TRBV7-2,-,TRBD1,CASGTGNSPLHF,TGTGCCAGCGGGACAGGGAATTCACCCCTCCACTTT
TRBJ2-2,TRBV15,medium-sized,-,CATGTRGNTGELFF,TGTGCCACCGGCACAAGGGGTAACACCGGGGAGCTGTTTTTT
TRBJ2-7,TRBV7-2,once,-,CASSLGGYDEQYF,TGTGCCAGCAGCTTAGGGGGATACGACGAGCAGTACTTC
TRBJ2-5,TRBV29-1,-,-,CSGGQGGETQYF,TGCAGCGGTGGTCAGGGGGGCGAGACCCAGTACTTC
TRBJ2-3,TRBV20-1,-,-,CSASGGLTDTQYF,TGCAGTGCTAGTGGTGGATTGACAGATACGCAGTATTTT
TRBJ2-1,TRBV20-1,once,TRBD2,CSADRLAGGHNEQFF,TGCAGTGCTGACCGACTAGCGGGAGGGCACAATGAGCAGTTCTTC
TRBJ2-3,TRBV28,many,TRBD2,CASSTLLAGGLDTQYF,TGTGCCAGCAGTACATTACTAGCGGGAGGCCTAGATACGCAGTATTTT
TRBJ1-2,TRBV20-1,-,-,CSAIFVAGAHGYTF,TGCAGTGCTATTTTCGTCGCAGGGGCCCATGGCTACACCTTC
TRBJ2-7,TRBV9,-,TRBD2,CASSVGTSGYYEQYF,TGTGCCAGCAGCGTGGGGACTAGCGGTTACTACGAGCAGTACTTC
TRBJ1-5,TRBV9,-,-,CASSADIGDQPQHF,TGTGCCAGCAGCGCAGATATAGGGGATCAGCCCCAGCATTTT
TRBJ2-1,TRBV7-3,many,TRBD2,CASSPSTSGSHNEQFF,TGTGCCAGCAGCCCCTCAACTAGCGGGAGTCACAATGAGCAGTTCTTC
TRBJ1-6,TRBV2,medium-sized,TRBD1,CAIMTGGLPNSPLHF,TGTGCCATTATGACAGGGGGCTTACCCAATTCACCCCTCCACTTT
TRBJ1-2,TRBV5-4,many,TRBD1,CASSSNPDRPGYGYTF,TGTGCCAGCAGCTCGAACCCGGACAGGCCCGGATATGGCTACACCTTC
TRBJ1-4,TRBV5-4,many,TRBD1,CASSAPTGGGRAEKLFF,TGTGCCAGCAGCGCTCCGACAGGGGGTGGGCGAGCGGAAAAACTGTTTTTT
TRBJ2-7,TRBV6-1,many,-,CASSAGLSYEQYF,TGTGCCAGCAGTGCAGGACTTTCCTACGAGCAGTACTTC
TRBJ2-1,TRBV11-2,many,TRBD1,CASSPLPQGAKEQFF,TGTGCCAGCAGCCCACTACCACAGGGGGCAAAAGAGCAGTTCTTC